This TCR beta chain derives from a study of neurological immune-mediated disorders (dated 2019 in TCRdb). A note on the overall study: Among the roughly 34 multiple sclerosis patients, relapsing-remitting MS was present in some 30 and secondary progressive MS was present in 3. The study compared peripheral blood TCR-beta repertoires of HTLV-I-associated myelopathy (HAM/TSP) patients, multiple sclerosis patients and healthy controls using UMI-based sequencing. The roughly 110 TCR-beta libraries included longitudinal samples, technical triplicates and paired sorted CD4+ and CD8+ T-cell subsets alongside PBMC samples. The cohort comprised 68 subjects: around 15 HAM/TSP patients, around 34 multiple sclerosis patients and 20 or so healthy controls. Overall study outcomes, separate from this receptor: Repertoires from 18 of 34 MS patients were grouped by phylogenetic analysis into a cluster of related CDR3 sequences, suggesting a possible repertoire-level signature. TCR clonal expansion was highest in HAM/TSP patients and lowest in MS patients, with MS patients falling below even healthy controls. No identical CDR3 amino acid sequences were found to be shared among expanded clones across subjects, suggesting that TCR-beta repertoires were private in all groups. The MS cluster showed no association with clinical or MRI features, and the authors stated that larger cohorts are needed.

This clonotype was recorded at least ten times. Its antigen remains undetermined. No base quality information exists; no much larger clone differs at one position. To synthesize cDNA, template-switch 5'RACE was performed with a primer carrying a 10-nucleotide random unique molecular identifier so that each TCR transcript was tagged. Each sequencing run produced over 160 million TCR-beta sequences covering 15-18 subjects. The RNeasy kit was used to extract total RNA. Using the KAPA Real-time Library Amplification kit, TCR-beta VDJ regions were amplified with primers for the TCR constant region and the 5'RACE anchor. Sample indexes and Illumina adaptors were added in a first PCR, after which library yield was increased in a second PCR. After Ampure bead purification, the roughly 650 bp TCR product was size-selected on a 2% E-gel SizeSelection system. Before pooling, library quality was assessed on a Bioanalyzer, concentration was determined with Qubit, and library quantification was performed with the Kapa Library Quantification kit. An Illumina HiSeq 2500 was used to sequence the libraries paired-end at 2 x 150 bp. To increase sequence diversity, about 25-31% phiX was spiked into each library pool. On the authors' methods: Quality-filtered reads were processed with the UMI-based MiGEC pipeline, and over 85% of raw TCR sequences were removed by the MiGEC pipeline during error correction. IMGT germline references were used for alignment of VDJ genes, and clonotypes were defined by a unique CDR3 amino acid sequence together with V-J genes. Clonal expansion, Shannon diversity and CDR3 relatedness were evaluated with VDJtools (CalcPairwiseDistances, ClusterSamples), while phylogenetic trees were built in CLCbio workbench. Using coefficient-of-variation modelling across technical triplicates, the study counted a clone as expanded if it had at least 8 unique UMIs. TCRdb reran the public reads through fastp at Q25 and MiXCR, keeping productive beta chains. Each CDR3 protein gets just one entry, which takes the most common genes and DNA from the rows behind it. The V and J calls here are based on TCRdb, not the publication. This sample comprises about 70,000 distinct CDR3 sequences, 3% to 4% of them detected only once. The top ten hold 4.5% to 6.5% of the sample.

Germline trimming amounts to 5 bases on V and 5 bases on J, with 10 as the count of junction bases outside the gene matches. CDR3 length: 14 amino acids, cysteine to phenylalanine. Just CDR3 DNA is preserved here, 42 bases in frame from base 1. Via the germline V gene (reference sequence), CDR1 is DFQATT and CDR2 SNEGSKA. For the unsorted PBMC libraries, 2 million PBMCs were stored in RNAlater at -80 degrees C until RNA extraction and were used to generate the libraries. The multiple sclerosis patients were enrolled in a US clinical protocol that evaluated disease progression with magnetic resonance imaging. Peripheral blood was subjected to Ficoll-Hypaque density gradient centrifugation to isolate PBMCs, which were then cryopreserved in liquid nitrogen.

The source material was PBMCs. This receptor was obtained from a woman aged 45-65 years with multiple sclerosis. The rearranged chain carries TRBV20-1 and TRBJ2-7; TRBD1 matches 9 bases in the middle. In nucleotides, the sequence is TGCAGTGCTGGGGGGGGGACAGGGATCAACGAGCAGTACTTC. Its protein reads: CSAGGGTGINEQYF.